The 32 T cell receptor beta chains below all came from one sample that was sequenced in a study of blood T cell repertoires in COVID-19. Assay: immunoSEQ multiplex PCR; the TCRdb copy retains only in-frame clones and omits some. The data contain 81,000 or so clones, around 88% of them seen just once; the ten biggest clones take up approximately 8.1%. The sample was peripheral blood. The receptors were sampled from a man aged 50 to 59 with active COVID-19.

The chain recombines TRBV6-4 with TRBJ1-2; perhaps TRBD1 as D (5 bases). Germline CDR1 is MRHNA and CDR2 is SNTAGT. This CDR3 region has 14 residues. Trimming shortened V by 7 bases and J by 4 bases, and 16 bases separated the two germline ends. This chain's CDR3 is CASKKDSGIYGYTF. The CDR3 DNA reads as TGTGCCAGCAAGAAGGATTCAGGGATCTATGGCTACACCTTC.

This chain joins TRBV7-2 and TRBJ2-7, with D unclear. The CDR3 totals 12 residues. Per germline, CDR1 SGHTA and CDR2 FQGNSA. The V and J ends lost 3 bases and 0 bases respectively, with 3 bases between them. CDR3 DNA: TGTGCCAGCAGCTTTAACTCCTACGAGCAGTACTTC. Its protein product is CASSFNSYEQYF. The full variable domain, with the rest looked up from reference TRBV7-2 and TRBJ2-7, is GAGVSQSPSNKVTEKGKDVELRCDPISGHTALYWYRQSLGQGLEFLIYFQGNSAPDKSGLPSDRFSAERTGGSVSTLTIQRTQQEDSAVYLCASSFNSYEQYFGPGTRLTVT.

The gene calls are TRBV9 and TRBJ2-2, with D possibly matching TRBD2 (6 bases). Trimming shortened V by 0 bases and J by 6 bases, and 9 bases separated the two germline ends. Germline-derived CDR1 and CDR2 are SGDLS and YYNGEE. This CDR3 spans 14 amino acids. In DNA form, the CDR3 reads TGTGCCAGCAGCGTAGGGAGGGTGTCCGGGGAGCTGTTTTTT. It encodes CASSVGRVSGELFF.

The CDR3 here is CASRPPGIANSPLHF. DNA for the CDR3: TGTGCCAGCAGGCCCCCCGGAATAGCCAATTCACCCCTCCACTTT. The chain links TRBV2 to TRBJ1-6; D remains unclear. Trimming took off 6 bases at V and 7 bases at J, with 16 bases between the two ends. From germline, CDR1 is SNHLY and CDR2 FYNNEI. This CDR3 is built from 15 residues.

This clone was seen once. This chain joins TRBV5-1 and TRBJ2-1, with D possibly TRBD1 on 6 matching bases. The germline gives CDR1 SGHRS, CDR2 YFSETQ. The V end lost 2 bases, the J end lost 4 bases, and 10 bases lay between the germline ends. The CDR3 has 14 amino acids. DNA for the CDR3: TGCGCCAGCAGCTTAGCGGACAGTTACAATGAGCAGTTCTTC. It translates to CASSLADSYNEQFF.

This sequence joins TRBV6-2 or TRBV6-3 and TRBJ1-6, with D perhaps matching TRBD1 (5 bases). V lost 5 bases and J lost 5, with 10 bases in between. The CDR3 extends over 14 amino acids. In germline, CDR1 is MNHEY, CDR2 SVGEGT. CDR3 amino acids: CASSALTDNSPLHF. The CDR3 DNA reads TGTGCCAGCAGTGCCCTGACAGATAATTCACCCCTCCACTTT.

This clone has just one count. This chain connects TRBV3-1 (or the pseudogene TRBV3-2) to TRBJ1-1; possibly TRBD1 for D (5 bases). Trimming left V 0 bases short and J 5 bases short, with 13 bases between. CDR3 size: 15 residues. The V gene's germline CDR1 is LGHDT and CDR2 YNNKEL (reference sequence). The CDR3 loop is CASSQDWGVMTEAFF. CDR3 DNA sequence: TGTGCCAGCAGCCAAGATTGGGGGGTGATGACTGAAGCTTTCTTT.

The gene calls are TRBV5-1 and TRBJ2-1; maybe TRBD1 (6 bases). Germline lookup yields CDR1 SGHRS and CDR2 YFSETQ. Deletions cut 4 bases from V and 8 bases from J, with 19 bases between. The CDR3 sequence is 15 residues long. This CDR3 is CASSTTGRVVDEQFF. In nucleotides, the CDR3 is TGCGCCAGCAGCACGACAGGACGGGTTGTCGATGAGCAGTTCTTC.

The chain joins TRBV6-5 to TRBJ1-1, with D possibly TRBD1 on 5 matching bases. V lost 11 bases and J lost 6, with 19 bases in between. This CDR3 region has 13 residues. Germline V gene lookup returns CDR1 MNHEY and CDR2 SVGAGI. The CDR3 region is CASQGARVAEAFF. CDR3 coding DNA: TGTGCCTCTCAAGGGGCGCGAGTTGCTGAAGCTTTCTTT.

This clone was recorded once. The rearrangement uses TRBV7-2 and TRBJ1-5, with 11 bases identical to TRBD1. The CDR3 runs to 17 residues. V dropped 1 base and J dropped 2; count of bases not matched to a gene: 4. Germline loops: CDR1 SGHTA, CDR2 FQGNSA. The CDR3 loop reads CASSLGGTGGGNQPQHF. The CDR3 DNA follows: TGTGCCAGCAGCTTAGGAGGGACAGGGGGAGGCAATCAGCCCCAGCATTTT.

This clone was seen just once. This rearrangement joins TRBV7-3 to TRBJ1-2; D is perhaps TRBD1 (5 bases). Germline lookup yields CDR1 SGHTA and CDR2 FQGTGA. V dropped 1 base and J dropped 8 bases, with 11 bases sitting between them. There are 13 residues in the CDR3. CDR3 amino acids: CASSLSPGKGYTF. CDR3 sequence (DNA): TGTGCCAGCAGCTTAAGTCCAGGGAAGGGCTACACCTTC.

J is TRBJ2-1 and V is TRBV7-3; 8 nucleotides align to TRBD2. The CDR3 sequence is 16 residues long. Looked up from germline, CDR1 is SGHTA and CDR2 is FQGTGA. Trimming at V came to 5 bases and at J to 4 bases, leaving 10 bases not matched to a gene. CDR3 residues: CASSRGSGEGYNEQFF. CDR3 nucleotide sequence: TGTGCCAGCAGCCGCGGTAGCGGGGAGGGGTACAATGAGCAGTTCTTC.

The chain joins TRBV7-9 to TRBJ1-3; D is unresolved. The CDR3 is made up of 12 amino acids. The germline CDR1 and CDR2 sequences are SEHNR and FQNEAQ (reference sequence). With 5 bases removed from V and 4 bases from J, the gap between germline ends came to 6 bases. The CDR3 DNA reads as TGTGCCAGCAGCGTGGAGGGAAACACCATATATTTT. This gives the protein CASSVEGNTIYF.

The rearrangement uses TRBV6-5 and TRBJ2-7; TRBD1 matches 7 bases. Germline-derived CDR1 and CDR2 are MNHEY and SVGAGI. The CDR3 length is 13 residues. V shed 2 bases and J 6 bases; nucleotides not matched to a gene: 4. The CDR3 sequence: CASSYQYRGEQYF. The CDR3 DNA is TGTGCCAGCAGTTACCAATACAGGGGCGAGCAGTACTTC.

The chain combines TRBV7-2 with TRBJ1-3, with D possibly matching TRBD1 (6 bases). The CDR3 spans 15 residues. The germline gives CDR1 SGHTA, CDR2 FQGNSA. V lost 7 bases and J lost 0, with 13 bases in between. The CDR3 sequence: CASTGGPSSGNTIYF. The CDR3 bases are TGTGCCAGCACGGGGGGGCCTAGCTCTGGAAACACCATATATTTT.

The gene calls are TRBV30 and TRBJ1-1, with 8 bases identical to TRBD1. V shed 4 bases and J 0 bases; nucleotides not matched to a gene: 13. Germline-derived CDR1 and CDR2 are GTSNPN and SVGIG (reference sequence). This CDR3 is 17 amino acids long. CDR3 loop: CAWKPGRGPRMNTEAFF. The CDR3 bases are TGTGCCTGGAAACCGGGCAGGGGGCCCCGCATGAACACTGAAGCTTTCTTT. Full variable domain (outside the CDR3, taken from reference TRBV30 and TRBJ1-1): SQTIHQWPATLVQPVGSPLSLECTVEGTSNPNLYWYRQAAGRGLQLLFYSVGIGQISSEVPQNLSASRPQDRQFILSSKKLLLSDSGFYLCAWKPGRGPRMNTEAFFGQGTRLTVV.

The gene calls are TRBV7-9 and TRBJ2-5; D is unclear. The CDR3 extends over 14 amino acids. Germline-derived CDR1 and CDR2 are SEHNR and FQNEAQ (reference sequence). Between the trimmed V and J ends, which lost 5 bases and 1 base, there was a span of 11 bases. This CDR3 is CASSPPIGQETQYF. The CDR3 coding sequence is TGTGCCAGCAGCCCCCCGATCGGCCAAGAGACCCAGTACTTC.

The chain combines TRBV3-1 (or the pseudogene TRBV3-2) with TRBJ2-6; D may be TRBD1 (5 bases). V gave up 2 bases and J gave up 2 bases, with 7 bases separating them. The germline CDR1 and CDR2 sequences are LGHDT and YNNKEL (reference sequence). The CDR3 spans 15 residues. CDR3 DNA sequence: TGTGCCAGCAGCCAAAAAGGGGCTGGGGCCAACGTCCTGACTTTC. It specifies CASSQKGAGANVLTF.

The CDR3 nucleotides read TGCGCCAGCAGCCCCCGAACTGGGACTAGCCACAATGAGCAGTTCTTC. This codes for CASSPRTGTSHNEQFF. This chain uses TRBV4-3 with TRBJ2-1; 9 bases are shared with TRBD2. The length of the CDR3 is 16 residues. Germline lookup yields CDR1 LGHNA and CDR2 YSLEER. The V and J ends lost 4 bases and 5 bases, in that order; junction bases with no gene match: 9.

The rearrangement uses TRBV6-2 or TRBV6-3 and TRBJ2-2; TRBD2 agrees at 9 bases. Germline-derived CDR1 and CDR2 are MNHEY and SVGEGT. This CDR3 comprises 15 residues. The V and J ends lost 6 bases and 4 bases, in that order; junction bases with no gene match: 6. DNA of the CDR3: TGTGCCAGCAGCCCAGCGGGAGGTGGCACCGGGGAGCTGTTTTTT. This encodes CASSPAGGGTGELFF.

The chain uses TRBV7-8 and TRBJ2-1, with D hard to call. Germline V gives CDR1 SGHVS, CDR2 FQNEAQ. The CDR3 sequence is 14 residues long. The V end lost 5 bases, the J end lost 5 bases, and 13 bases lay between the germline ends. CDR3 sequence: CASSLTAVDNEQFF. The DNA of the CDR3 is TGTGCCAGCAGCCTCACTGCCGTAGACAATGAGCAGTTCTTC.

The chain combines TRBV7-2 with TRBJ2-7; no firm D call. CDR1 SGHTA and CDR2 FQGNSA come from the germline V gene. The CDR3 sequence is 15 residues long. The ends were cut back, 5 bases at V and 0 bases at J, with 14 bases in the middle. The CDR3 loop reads CASSRSQVSSYEQYF. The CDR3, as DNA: TGTGCCAGCAGCCGCAGTCAGGTTTCCTCCTACGAGCAGTACTTC.

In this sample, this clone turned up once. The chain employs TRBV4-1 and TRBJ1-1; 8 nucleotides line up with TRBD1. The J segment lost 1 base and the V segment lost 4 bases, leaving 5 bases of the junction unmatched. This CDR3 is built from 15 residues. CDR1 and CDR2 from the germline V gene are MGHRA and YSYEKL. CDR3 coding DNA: TGCGCCAGCAGCCCGGGGGACAGGCCGAACACTGAAGCTTTCTTT. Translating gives CASSPGDRPNTEAFF.

The CDR3 coding sequence is TGTGCCAGCAGCCCCGGAACCGACAGGGGAGCTTTCTTT. As protein: CASSPGTDRGAFF. The chain couples TRBV7-2 to TRBJ1-1; 8 positions match TRBD1. Germline values: CDR1 SGHTA, CDR2 FQGNSA. V dropped 5 bases and J dropped 10; count of bases not matched to a gene: 9. The CDR3 contains 13 residues.

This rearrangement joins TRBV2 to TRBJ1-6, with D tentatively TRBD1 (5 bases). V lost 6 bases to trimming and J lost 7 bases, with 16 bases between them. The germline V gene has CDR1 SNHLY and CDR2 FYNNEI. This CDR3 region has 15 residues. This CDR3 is CASRPAGGSNSPLHF. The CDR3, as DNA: TGTGCCAGCAGGCCAGCCGGGGGGTCCAATTCACCCCTCCACTTT.

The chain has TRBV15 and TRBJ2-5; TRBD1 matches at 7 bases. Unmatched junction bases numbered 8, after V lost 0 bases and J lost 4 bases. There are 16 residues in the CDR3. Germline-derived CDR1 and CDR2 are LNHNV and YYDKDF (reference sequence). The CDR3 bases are TGTGCCACCAGCAGAGATCCCCTAGGGGGCACAGAGACCCAGTACTTC. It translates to CATSRDPLGGTETQYF.

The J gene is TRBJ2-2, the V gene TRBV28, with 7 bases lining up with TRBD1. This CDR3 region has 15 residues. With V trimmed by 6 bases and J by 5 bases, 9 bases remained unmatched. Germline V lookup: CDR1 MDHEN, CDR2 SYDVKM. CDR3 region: CASSRRDRMTGELFF. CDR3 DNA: TGTGCCAGCAGCCGCCGGGACAGAATGACCGGGGAGCTGTTTTTT.

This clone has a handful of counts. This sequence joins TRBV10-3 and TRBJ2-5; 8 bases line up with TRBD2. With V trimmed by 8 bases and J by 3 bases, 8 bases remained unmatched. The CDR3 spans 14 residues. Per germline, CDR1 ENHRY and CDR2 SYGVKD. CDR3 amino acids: CAIGGLVTEETQYF. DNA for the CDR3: TGTGCCATCGGGGGACTAGTTACTGAAGAGACCCAGTACTTC.

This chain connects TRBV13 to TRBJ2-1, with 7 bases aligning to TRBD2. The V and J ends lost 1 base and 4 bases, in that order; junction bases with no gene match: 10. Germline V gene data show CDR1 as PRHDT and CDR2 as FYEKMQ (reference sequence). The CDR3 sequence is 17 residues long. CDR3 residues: CASSLESRGGEYNEQFF. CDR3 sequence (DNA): TGTGCCAGCAGCTTAGAGTCTCGGGGAGGGGAGTACAATGAGCAGTTCTTC. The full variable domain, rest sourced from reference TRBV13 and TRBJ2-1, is AAGVIQSPRHLIKEKRETATLKCYPIPRHDTVYWYQQGPGQDPQFLISFYEKMQSDKGSIPDRFSAQQFSDYHSELNMSSLELGDSALYFCASSLESRGGEYNEQFFGPGTRLTVL.

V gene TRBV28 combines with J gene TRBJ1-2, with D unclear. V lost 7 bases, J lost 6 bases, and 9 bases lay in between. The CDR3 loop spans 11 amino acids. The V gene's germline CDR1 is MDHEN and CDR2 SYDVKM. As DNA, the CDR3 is TGTGCCAGCAACGGCGGGAATGGCTACACCTTC. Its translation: CASNGGNGYTF.

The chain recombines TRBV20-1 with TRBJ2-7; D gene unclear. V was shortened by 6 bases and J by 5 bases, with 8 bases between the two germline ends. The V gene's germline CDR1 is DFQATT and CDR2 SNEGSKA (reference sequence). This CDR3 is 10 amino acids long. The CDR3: CSASYHEQYF. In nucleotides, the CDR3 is TGCAGTGCATCCTACCACGAGCAGTACTTC.

The CDR3 sequence is CASSLPNPGVGYTF. The CDR3 nucleotides read TGTGCCAGCAGCTTACCCAATCCAGGGGTCGGCTACACCTTC. The chain employs TRBV7-2 and TRBJ1-2, with a tentative D call TRBD1 (6 bases). The length of the CDR3 is 14 residues. CDR1 is SGHTA and CDR2 is FQGNSA in the germline V gene. The ends were cut back, 2 bases at V and 8 bases at J, with 15 bases in the middle.